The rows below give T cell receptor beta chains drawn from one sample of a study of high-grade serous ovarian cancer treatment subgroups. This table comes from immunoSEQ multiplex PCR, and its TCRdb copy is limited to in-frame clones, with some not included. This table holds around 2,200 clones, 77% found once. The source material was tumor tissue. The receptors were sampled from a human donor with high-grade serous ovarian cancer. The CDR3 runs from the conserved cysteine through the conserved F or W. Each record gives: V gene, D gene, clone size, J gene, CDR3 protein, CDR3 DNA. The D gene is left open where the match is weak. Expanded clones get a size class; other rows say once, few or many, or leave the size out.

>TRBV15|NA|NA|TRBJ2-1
CATSHGGNNNEQFF
TGTGCCACCAGTCACGGGGGTAATAACAATGAGCAGTTCTTC
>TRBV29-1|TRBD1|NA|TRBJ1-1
CSVEGSGGAWTEAFF
TGCAGCGTTGAGGGGTCAGGGGGCGCGTGGACTGAAGCTTTCTTT
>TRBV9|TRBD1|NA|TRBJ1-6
CASSGTGNSPLHF
TGTGCCAGCAGCGGGACAGGGAATTCACCCCTCCACTTT
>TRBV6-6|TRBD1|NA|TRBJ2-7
CASSYPGQGSYEQYF
TGTGCCAGCAGTTACCCGGGACAGGGGTCCTACGAGCAGTACTTC
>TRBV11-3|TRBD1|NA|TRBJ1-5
CASSLTGDSNQPQHF
TGTGCCAGCAGCCTGACAGGGGATAGCAATCAGCCCCAGCATTTT
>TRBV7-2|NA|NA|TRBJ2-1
CASSLERGLYNEQFF
TGTGCCAGCAGCTTAGAAAGGGGTCTCTACAATGAGCAGTTCTTC
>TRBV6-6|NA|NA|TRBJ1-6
CASRAGQYNSPLHF
TGTGCCAGCAGGGCCGGACAGTATAATTCACCCCTCCACTTT
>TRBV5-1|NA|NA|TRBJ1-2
CASSPYPPDSPGYTF
TGCGCCAGCAGCCCTTACCCTCCGGACAGCCCCGGCTACACCTTC
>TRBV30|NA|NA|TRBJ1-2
CAWSWANYGYTF
TGTGCCTGGAGTTGGGCTAACTATGGCTACACCTTC
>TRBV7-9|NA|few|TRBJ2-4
CASSLALSLAKNIQYF
TGTGCCAGCAGCTTAGCGCTCAGTCTAGCCAAAAACATTCAGTACTTC
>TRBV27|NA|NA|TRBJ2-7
CASSFLPPTQGGQYF
TGTGCCAGCAGTTTTCTACCCCCCACCCAAGGGGGGCAGTACTTC
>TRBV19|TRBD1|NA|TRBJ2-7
CATGTGVYEQYF
TGTGCCACAGGGACAGGGGTCTACGAGCAGTACTTC
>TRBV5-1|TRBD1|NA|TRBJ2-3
CASSTGQGAIDTQYF
TGCGCCAGCAGCACAGGACAGGGGGCTATAGATACGCAGTATTTT
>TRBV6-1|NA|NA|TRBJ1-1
CASSRSSTGSEAFF
TGTGCCAGCAGTCGGAGCTCGACAGGCTCTGAAGCTTTCTTT
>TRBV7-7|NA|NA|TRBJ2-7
CASSLALGGEQYF
TGTGCTAGCAGCTTAGCGCTGGGTGGCGAGCAGTACTTC
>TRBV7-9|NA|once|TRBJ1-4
CASSPDPGKHGTNEKLFF
TGTGCCAGCAGCCCCGACCCAGGGAAACATGGGACTAATGAAAAACTGTTTTTT
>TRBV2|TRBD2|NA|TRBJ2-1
CASSGEAGGPYNEQFF
TGTGCCAGCAGTGGAGAAGCGGGAGGCCCCTACAATGAGCAGTTCTTC
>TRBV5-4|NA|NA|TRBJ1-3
CASSRQFSGNTIYF
TGTGCCAGCAGCCGACAGTTCTCTGGAAACACCATATATTTT
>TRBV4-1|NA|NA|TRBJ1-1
CASSQELGLAAFF
TGCGCCAGCAGCCAAGAATTGGGGCTGGCAGCTTTCTTT
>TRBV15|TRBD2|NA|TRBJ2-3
CATSPRTSGRADTQYF
TGTGCCACCAGCCCCAGGACTAGCGGAAGGGCAGATACGCAGTATTTT
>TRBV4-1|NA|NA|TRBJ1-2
CASSQDEQGIYGYTF
TGCGCCAGCAGCCAAGATGAACAGGGAATCTATGGCTACACCTTC
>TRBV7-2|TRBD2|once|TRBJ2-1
CASSRTSGGTAYNEQFF
TGTGCCAGCAGCAGGACTAGCGGGGGGACCGCCTACAATGAGCAGTTCTTC
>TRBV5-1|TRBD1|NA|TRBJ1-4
CASSSEGTGDEKLFF
TGCGCCAGCAGCTCCGAGGGGACAGGGGATGAAAAACTGTTTTTT
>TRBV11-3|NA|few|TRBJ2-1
CASSLRWGSYNEQFF
TGTGCCAGCAGCTTACGTTGGGGGTCCTACAATGAGCAGTTCTTC
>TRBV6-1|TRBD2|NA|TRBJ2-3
CASSEGASGSTDTQYF
TGTGCCAGCAGTGAGGGAGCTAGCGGTAGCACAGATACGCAGTATTTT
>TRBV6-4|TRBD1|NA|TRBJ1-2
CASSDTGGVNGYTF
TGTGCCAGCAGTGATACAGGGGGCGTAAATGGCTACACCTTC
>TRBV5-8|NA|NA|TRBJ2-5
CASSLAGPETQYF
TGTGCCAGCAGCTTGGCGGGTCCCGAGACCCAGTACTTC
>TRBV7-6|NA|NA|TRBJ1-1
CASSFDVVGEAFF
TGTGCCAGCAGCTTCGACGTGGTAGGTGAAGCTTTCTTT
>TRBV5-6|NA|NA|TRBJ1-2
CASSFGFNPANYGYTF
TGTGCCAGCAGCTTCGGTTTCAATCCAGCTAACTATGGCTACACCTTC
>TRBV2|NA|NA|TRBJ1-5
CASRDFGNSNQPQHF
TGTGCCAGCAGGGACTTTGGGAATAGCAATCAGCCCCAGCATTTT
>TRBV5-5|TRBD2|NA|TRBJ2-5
CASSTSYSSGGFQETQYF
TGTGCCAGCAGCACGTCGTATTCTAGCGGGGGCTTCCAAGAGACCCAGTACTTC
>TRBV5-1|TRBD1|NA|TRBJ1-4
CASSTGTAGEKLFF
TGCGCCAGCAGCACCGGGACAGCTGGGGAAAAACTGTTTTTT
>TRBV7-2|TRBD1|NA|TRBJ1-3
CASSSGGGNTIYF
TGTGCCAGCAGCTCAGGGGGAGGAAACACCATATATTTT
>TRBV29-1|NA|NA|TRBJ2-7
CSVSGGSTYEQYF
TGCAGCGTTTCCGGCGGATCCACCTACGAGCAGTACTTC
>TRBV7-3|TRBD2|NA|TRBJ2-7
CASSSLAGASEQYF
TGTGCCAGCAGCTCGCTAGCGGGAGCCAGCGAGCAGTACTTC
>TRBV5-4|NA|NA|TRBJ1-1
CASSFQRENTEAFF
TGTGCCAGCAGCTTTCAACGGGAGAACACTGAAGCTTTCTTT
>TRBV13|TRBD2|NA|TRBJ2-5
CASSFLAGEAETQYF
TGTGCCAGCAGCTTCTTAGCGGGGGAGGCAGAGACCCAGTACTTC
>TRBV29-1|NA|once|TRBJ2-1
CSVAGVEGSAYNEQFF
TGCAGCGTTGCAGGGGTGGAGGGCTCAGCGTACAATGAGCAGTTCTTC
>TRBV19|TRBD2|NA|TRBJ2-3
CASRPQRGGFTDTQYF
TGTGCCAGTAGACCCCAGCGGGGGGGGTTCACAGATACGCAGTATTTT
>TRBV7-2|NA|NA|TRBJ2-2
CASNHRFNTGELFF
TGTGCCAGCAACCACAGGTTTAACACCGGGGAGCTGTTTTTT
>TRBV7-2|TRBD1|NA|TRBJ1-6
CASSLAQGRGLPLHF
TGTGCCAGCAGCTTAGCGCAGGGCAGGGGGTTACCCCTCCACTTT
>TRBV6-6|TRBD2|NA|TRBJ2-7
CASSYLGGSPYEQYF
TGTGCCAGCAGTTATCTTGGCGGGAGCCCCTACGAGCAGTACTTC
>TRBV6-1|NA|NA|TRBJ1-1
CASREMNTEAFF
TGTGCCAGCAGGGAAATGAACACTGAAGCTTTCTTT